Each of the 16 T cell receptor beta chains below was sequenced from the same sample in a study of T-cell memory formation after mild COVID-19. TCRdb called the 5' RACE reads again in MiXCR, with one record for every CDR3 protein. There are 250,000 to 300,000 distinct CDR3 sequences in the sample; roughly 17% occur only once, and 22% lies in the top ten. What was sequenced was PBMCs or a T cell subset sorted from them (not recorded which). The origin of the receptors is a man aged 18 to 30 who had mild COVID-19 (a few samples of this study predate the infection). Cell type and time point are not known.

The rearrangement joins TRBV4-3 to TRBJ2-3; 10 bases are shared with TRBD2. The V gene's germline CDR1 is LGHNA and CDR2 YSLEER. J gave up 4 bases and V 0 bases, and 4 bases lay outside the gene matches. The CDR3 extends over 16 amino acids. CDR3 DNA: TGCGCCAGCAGCCAAGATTTAGCGGGGGGCGCAGATACGCAGTATTTT. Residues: CASSQDLAGGADTQYF.

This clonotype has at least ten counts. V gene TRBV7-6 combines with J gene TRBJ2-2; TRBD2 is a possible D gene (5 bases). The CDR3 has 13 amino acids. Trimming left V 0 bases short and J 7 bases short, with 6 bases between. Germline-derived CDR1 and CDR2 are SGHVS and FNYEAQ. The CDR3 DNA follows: TGTGCCAGCAGCTTAGCAGGGAGCGGGGAGCTGTTTTTT. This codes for CASSLAGSGELFF.

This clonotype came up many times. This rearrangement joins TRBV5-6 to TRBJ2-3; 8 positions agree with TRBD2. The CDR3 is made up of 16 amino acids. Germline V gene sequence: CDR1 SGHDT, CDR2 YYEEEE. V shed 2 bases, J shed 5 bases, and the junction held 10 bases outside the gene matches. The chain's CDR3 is CASSLSARGVRDTQYF. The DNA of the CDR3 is TGTGCCAGCAGCTTAAGCGCGCGGGGGGTCCGAGATACGCAGTATTTT.

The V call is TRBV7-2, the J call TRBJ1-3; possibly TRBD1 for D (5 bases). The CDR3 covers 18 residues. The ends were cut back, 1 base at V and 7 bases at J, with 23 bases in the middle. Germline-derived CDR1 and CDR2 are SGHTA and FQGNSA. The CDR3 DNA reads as TGTGCCAGCAGCTTAGAAATTGTCGGGACGGGTGTCGCGAACACCATATATTTT. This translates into CASSLEIVGTGVANTIYF.

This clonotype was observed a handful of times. The CDR3 DNA reads TGCAGTGCTAGTCATCCAGGGAGGAACACTGAAGCTTTCTTT. Encoded protein: CSASHPGRNTEAFF. This sequence joins TRBV20-1 and TRBJ1-1; maybe TRBD1 (5 bases). Germline loops: CDR1 DFQATT, CDR2 SNEGSKA (reference sequence). There are 14 residues in the CDR3. Trimming pared 3 bases from V and 1 base from J, leaving 12 bases between.

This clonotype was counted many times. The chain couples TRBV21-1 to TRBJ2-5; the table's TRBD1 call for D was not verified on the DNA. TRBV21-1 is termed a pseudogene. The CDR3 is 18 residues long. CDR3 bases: TGTGCCAGCAGCAAAGAGTATAGAGGACAGGGATCCCAAGAGACCCAGTACTTC. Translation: CASSKEYRGQGSQETQYF.

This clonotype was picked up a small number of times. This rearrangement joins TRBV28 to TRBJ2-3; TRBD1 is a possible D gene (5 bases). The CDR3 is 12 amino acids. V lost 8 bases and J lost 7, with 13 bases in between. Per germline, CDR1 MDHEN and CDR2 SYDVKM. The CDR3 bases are TGTGCCAGCGGGGCAGTCCTGAATACGCAGTATTTT. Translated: CASGAVLNTQYF.

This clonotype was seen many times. The CDR3 sequence: CASSLTFGGDTQYF. The CDR3 nucleotides are TGTGCCAGCAGCTTAACGTTCGGGGGCGATACGCAGTATTTT. This rearrangement joins TRBV7-2 to TRBJ2-3; D may correspond to TRBD1 or TRBD2 (6 bases each). Trimming cost V 2 bases and J 6 bases, with 12 bases left between them. The CDR3 is 14 amino acids. CDR1 is SGHTA and CDR2 is FQGNSA in the germline V gene.

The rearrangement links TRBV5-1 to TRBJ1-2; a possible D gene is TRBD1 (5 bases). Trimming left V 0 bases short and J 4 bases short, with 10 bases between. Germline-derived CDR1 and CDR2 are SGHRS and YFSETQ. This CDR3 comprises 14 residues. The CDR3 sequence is CASSLASGVYGYTF. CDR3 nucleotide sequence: TGCGCCAGCAGCTTGGCATCGGGGGTCTATGGCTACACCTTC.

Here the CDR3 reads CATSRDGGQVKYEQFF. CDR3 coding DNA: TGTGCCACCAGCAGAGATGGAGGACAGGTAAAGTATGAGCAGTTCTTC. This chain joins TRBV15 and TRBJ2-1; 7 bases are a match to TRBD1. After removal of 0 bases from V and 8 bases from J, the junction contained 10 bases not matched to a gene. The germline gives CDR1 LNHNV, CDR2 YYDKDF (reference sequence). The CDR3 is 16 residues long.

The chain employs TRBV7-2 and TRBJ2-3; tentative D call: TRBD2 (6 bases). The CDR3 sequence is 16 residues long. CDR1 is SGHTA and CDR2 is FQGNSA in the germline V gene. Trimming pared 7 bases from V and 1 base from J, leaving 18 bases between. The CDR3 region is CASTPRGRGGTDTQYF. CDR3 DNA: TGTGCCAGCACCCCGAGGGGACGCGGGGGCACAGATACGCAGTATTTT.

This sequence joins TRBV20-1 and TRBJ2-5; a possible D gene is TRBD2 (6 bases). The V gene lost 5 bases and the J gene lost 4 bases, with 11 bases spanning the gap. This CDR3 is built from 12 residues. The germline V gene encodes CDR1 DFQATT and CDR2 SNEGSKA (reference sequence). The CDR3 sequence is CSAATRGETQYF. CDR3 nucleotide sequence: TGCAGTGCTGCGACTAGAGGAGAGACCCAGTACTTC.

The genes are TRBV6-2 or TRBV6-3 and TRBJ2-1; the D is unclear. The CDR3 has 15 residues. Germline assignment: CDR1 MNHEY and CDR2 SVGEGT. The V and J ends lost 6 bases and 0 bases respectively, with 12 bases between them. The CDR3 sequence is CASRYEPDSYNEQFF. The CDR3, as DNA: TGTGCCAGCAGATACGAGCCTGACTCCTACAATGAGCAGTTCTTC.

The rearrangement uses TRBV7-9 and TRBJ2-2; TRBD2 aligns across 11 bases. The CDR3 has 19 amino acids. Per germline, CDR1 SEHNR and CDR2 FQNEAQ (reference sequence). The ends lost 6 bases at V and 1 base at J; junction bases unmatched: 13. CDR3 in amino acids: CASRPAPGTSGGNTGELFF. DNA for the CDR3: TGTGCCAGCAGACCAGCCCCCGGAACTAGCGGGGGGAACACCGGGGAGCTGTTTTTT.

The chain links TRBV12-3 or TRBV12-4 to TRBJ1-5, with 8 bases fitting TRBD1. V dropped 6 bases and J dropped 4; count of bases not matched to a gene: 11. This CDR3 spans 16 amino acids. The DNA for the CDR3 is TGTGCCAGCAGCCCTCAGACAGGGGCCTATAATCAGCCCCAGCATTTT. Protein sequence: CASSPQTGAYNQPQHF.

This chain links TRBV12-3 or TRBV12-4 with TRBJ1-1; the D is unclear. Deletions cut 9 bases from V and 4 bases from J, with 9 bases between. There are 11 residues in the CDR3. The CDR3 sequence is CASSKITEAFF. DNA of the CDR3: TGTGCCAGTTCGAAGATCACTGAAGCTTTCTTT.